This T cell receptor (beta chain) was found in a study of T-cell reconstitution after alpha-beta-depleted transplantation in children. A library of TCRbeta sequences, prepared with unique molecular identifiers, was generated. TCRdb used MiXCR to reprocess the PCR reads, holding one entry per CDR3 protein. The sample has 900,000 or so distinct CDR3 sequences, 16% seen once. Findings and limits, study-wide: Reported findings indicate that, about two months after transplant, alpha-beta T cells came from several hundred expanded clones, which were derived from non-depleted graft cells. At the one-year point after transplant, T-cell counts and TCRbeta diversity were found to come mostly from T cells that had been newly produced. Elevated TCRbeta diversity at day 60 was traced, in some patients, to surviving recipient T cells and thymic progenitors.

Concerning this clonotype itself: Its matching antigen is unknown.

This CDR3 region has 15 residues. V lost 4 bases and J lost 6; bases outside the gene matches: 6. Germline V lookup: CDR1 KGHSY, CDR2 FQNENV. The sample here was PBMCs, mostly from graft donor cells, taken 360 days after TCRalphabeta/CD19-depleted stem cell transplant. The chain uses TRBV16 and TRBJ1-4, with 9 bases aligning to TRBD1. The source is a male patient between 10 and 17 years old who had a stem cell transplant for acute lymphoblastic leukemia, so the T cells may come from the graft donor. CDR3 nucleotide sequence: TGTGCCAGCAGCCCATACCGGGACAGGGATGAAAAACTGTTTTTT. As protein: CASSPYRDRDEKLFF.